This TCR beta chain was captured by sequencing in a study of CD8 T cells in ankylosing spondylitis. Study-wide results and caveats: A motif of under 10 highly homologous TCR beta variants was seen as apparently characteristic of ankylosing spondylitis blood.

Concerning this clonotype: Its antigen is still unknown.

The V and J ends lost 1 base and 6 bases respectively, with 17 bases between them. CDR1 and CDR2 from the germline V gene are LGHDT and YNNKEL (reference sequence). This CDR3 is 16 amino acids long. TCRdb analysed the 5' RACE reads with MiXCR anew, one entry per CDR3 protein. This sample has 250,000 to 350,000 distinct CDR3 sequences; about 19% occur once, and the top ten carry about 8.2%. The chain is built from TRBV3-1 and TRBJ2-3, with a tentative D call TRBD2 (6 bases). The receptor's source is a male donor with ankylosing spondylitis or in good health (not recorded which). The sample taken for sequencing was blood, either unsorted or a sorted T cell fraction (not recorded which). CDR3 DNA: TGTGCCAGCAGCCAAGGAGCGGGTTCCCCCGGGGATACGCAGTATTTT. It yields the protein CASSQGAGSPGDTQYF.